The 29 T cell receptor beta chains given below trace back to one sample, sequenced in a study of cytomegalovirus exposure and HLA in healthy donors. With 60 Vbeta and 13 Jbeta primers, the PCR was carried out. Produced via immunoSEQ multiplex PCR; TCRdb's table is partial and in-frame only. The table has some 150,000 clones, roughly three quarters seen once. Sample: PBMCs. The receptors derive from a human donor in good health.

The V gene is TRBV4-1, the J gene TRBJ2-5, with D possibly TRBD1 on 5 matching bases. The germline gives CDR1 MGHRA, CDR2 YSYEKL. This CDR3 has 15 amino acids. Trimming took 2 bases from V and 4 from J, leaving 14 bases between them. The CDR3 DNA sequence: TGCGCCAGCAGCCAAAGGGGCCCCATGGGAGAGACCCAGTACTTC. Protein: CASSQRGPMGETQYF.

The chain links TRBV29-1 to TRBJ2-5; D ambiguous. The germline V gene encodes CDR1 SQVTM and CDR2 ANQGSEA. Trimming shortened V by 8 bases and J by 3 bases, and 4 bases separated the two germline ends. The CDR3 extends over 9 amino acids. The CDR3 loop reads CSLKETQYF. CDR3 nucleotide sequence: TGCAGCCTAAAAGAGACCCAGTACTTC.

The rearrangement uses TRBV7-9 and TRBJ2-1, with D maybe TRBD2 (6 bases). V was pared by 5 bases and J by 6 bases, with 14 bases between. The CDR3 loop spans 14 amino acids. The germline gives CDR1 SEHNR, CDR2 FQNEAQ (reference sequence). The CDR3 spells CASSQEGLPNEQFF. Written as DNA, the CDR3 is TGTGCCAGCAGCCAGGAGGGACTTCCCAATGAGCAGTTCTTC.

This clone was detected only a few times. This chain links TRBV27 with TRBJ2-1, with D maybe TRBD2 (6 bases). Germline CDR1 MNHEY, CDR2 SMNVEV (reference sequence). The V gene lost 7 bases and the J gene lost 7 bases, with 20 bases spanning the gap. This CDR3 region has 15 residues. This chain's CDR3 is CASTTPGLPMNEQFF. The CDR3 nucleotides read TGTGCCAGCACCACTCCGGGACTCCCTATGAATGAGCAGTTCTTC.

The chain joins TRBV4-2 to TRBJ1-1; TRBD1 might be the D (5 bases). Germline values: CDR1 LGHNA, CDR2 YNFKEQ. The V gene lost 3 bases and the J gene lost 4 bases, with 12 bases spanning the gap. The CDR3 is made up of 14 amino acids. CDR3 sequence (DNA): TGTGCCAGCAGCCAGGAGGGACGGACCACTGAAGCTTTCTTT. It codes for CASSQEGRTTEAFF.

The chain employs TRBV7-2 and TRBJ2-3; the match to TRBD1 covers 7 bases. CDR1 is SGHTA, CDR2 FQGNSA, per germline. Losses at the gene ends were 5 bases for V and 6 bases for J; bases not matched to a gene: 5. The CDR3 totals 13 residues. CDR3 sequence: CASSLRQGDTQYF. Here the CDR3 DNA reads TGTGCCAGCAGCCTTCGACAGGGCGATACGCAGTATTTT.

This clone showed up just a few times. The CDR3 protein is CASSPLGAGNTEAFF. The CDR3 DNA follows: TGTGCCAGCTCACCTCTCGGGGCGGGAAACACTGAAGCTTTCTTT. The rearrangement links TRBV18 to TRBJ1-1, with a possible D match to TRBD1 (5 bases). CDR1 is KGHSH, CDR2 LQKENI, per germline. This CDR3 region has 15 residues. V lost 3 bases to trimming and J lost 2 bases, with 13 bases between them.

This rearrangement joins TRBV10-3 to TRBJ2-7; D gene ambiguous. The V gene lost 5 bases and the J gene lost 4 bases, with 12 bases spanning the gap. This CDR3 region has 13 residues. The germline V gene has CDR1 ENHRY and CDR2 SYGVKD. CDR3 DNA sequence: TGTGCCATCAGTCAGTGGTCCGGGTACGAGCAGTACTTC. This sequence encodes CAISQWSGYEQYF.

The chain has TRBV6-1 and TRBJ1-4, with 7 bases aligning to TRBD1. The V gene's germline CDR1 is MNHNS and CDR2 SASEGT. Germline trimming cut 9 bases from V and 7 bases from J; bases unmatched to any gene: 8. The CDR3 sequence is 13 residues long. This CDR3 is CASSQGRREKLFF. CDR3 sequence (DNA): TGTGCCAGTTCACAGGGGCGACGTGAAAAACTGTTTTTT.

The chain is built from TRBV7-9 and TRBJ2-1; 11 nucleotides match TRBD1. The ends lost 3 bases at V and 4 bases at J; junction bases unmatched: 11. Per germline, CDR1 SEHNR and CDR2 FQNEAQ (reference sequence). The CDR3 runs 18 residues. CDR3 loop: CASSFGPGQGVSYNEQFF. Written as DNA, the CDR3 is TGTGCCAGCAGCTTTGGTCCGGGACAGGGGGTCTCTTACAATGAGCAGTTCTTC.

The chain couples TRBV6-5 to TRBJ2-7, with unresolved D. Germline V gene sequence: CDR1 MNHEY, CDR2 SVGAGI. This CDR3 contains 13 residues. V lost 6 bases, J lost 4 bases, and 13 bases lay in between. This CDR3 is CASRKTTLYEQYF. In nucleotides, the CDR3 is TGTGCCAGCAGAAAAACTACGCTATACGAGCAGTACTTC.

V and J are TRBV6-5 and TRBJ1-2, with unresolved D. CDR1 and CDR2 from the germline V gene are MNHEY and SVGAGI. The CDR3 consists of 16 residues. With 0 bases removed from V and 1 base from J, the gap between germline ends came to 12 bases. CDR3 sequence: CASSYSRPPINYGYTF. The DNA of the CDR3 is TGTGCCAGCAGTTACTCGAGGCCACCGATTAACTATGGCTACACCTTC.

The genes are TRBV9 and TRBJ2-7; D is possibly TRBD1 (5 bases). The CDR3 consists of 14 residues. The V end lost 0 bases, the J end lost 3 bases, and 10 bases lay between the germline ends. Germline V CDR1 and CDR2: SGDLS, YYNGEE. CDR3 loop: CASSVGSQGYEQYF. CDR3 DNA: TGTGCCAGCAGCGTAGGTAGCCAGGGCTACGAGCAGTACTTC.

The CDR3 loop reads CASSQVTSETAYGYTF. The CDR3 region has the DNA TGCGCCAGCAGCCAAGTGACCTCCGAGACAGCCTATGGCTACACCTTC. This chain uses TRBV4-1 with TRBJ1-2, with D tentatively TRBD1 (5 bases). V gave up 1 base and J gave up 4 bases, with 16 bases separating them. The CDR3 runs to 16 residues. Germline values: CDR1 MGHRA, CDR2 YSYEKL.

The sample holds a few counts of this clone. CDR3 coding DNA: TGTGCCAGCAGCTTAGCGGGACTAAACAATGAGCAGTTCTTC. Encoded protein: CASSLAGLNNEQFF. The chain joins TRBV7-2 to TRBJ2-1; 7 nucleotides match TRBD2. The V gene's germline CDR1 is SGHTA and CDR2 FQGNSA. This CDR3 is 14 amino acids long. The ends lost 0 bases at V and 5 bases at J; junction bases unmatched: 1. Variable domain in full (rest from reference TRBV7-2 and TRBJ2-1): GAGVSQSPSNKVTEKGKDVELRCDPISGHTALYWYRQSLGQGLEFLIYFQGNSAPDKSGLPSDRFSAERTGGSVSTLTIQRTQQEDSAVYLCASSLAGLNNEQFFGPGTRLTVL.

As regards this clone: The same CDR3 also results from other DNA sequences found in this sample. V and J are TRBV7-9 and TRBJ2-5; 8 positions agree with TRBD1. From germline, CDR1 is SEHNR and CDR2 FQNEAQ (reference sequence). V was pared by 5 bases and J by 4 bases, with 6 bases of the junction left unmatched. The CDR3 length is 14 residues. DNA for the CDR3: TGTGCCAGCAGCCTTGCAGGGGGCCGAGAGACCCAGTACTTC. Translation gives CASSLAGGRETQYF.

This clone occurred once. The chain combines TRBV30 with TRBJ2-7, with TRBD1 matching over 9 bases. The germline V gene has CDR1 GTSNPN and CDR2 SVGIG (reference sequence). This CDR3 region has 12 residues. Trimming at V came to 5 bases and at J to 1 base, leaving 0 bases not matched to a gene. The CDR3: CAWGTGSYEQYF. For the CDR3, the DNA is TGTGCCTGGGGGACAGGGTCCTACGAGCAGTACTTC. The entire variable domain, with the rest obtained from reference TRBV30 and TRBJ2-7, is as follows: SQTIHQWPATLVQPVGSPLSLECTVEGTSNPNLYWYRQAAGRGLQLLFYSVGIGQISSEVPQNLSASRPQDRQFILSSKKLLLSDSGFYLCAWGTGSYEQYFGPGTRLTVT.

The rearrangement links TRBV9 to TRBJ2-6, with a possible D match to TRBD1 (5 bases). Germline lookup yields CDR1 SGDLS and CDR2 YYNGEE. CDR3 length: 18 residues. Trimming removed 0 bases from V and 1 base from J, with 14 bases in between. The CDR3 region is CASSVDYGRQSGANVLTF. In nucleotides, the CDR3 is TGTGCCAGCAGCGTAGATTACGGTAGACAGTCTGGGGCCAACGTCCTGACTTTC.

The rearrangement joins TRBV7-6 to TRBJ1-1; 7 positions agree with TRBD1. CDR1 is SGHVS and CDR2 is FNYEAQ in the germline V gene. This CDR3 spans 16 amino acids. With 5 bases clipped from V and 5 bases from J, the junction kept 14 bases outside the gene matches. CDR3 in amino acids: CASSVDYRGRGTEAFF. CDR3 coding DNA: TGTGCCAGCAGCGTAGATTACAGGGGTAGAGGGACTGAAGCTTTCTTT. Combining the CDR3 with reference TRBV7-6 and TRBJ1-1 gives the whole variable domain GAGVSQSPRYKVTKRGQDVALRCDPISGHVSLYWYRQALGQGPEFLTYFNYEAQQDKSGLPNDRFSAERPEGSISTLTIQRTEQRDSAMYRCASSVDYRGRGTEAFFGQGTRLTVV.

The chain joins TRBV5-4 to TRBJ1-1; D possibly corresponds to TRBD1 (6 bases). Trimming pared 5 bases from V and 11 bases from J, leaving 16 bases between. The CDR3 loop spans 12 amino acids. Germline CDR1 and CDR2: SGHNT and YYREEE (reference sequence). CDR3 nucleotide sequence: TGTGCCAGCAGACTCAATACAGGGCGGGCTTTCTTT. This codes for CASRLNTGRAFF.

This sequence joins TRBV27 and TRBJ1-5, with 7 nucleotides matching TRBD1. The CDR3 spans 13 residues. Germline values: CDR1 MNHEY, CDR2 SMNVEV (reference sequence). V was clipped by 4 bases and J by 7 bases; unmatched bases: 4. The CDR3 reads CASSWTGGQPQHF. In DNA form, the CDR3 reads TGTGCCAGCAGTTGGACAGGTGGGCAGCCCCAGCATTTT.

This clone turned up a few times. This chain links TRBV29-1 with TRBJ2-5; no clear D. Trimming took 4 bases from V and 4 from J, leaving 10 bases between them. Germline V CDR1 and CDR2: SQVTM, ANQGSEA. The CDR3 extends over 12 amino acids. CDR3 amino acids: CSVVLGPETQYF. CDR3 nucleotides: TGCAGCGTTGTTCTCGGTCCAGAGACCCAGTACTTC. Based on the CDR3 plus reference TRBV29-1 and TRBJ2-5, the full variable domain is SAVISQKPSRDICQRGTSLTIQCQVDSQVTMMFWYRQQPGQSLTLIATANQGSEATYESGFVIDKFPISRPNLTFSTLTVSNMSPEDSSIYLCSVVLGPETQYFGPGTRLLVL.

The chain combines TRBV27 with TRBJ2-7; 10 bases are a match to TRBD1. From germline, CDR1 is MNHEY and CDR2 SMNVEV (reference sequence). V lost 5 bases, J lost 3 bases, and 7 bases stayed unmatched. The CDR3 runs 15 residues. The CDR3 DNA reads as TGTGCCAGCAGTCCCTCCGGGACAGGGGACTACGAGCAGTACTTC. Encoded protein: CASSPSGTGDYEQYF.

This CDR3 reads CASSPSINQPQHF. For the CDR3, the DNA is TGTGCCAGCAGTCCTTCTATTAATCAGCCCCAGCATTTT. The chain carries TRBV27 and TRBJ1-5, with D hard to call. The CDR3 length is 13 residues. Per the germline V gene, CDR1 is MNHEY and CDR2 is SMNVEV (reference sequence). V was shortened by 5 bases and J by 4 bases, with 9 bases between the two germline ends.

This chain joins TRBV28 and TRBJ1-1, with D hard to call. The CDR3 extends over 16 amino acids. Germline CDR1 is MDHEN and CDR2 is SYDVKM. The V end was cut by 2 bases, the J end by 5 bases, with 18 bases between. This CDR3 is CASSLEQPELTTEAFF. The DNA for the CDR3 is TGTGCCAGCAGTTTAGAACAGCCCGAGCTCACAACTGAAGCTTTCTTT.

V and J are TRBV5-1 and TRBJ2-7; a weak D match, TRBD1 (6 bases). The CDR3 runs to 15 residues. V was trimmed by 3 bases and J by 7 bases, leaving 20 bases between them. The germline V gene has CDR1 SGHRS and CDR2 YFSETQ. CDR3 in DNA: TGCGCCAGCAGCTCCTATTCGACGGGGACATTGGAGCAGTACTTC. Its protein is CASSSYSTGTLEQYF. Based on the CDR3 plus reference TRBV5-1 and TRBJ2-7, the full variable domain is KAGVTQTPRYLIKTRGQQVTLSCSPISGHRSVSWYQQTPGQGLQFLFEYFSETQRNKGNFPGRFSGRQFSNSRSEMNVSTLELGDSALYLCASSSYSTGTLEQYFGPGTRLTVT.

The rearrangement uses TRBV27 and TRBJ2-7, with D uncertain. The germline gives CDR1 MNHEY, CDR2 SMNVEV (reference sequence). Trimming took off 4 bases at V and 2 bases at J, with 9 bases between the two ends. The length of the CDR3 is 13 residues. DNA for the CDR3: TGTGCCAGCAGTTCGGGTTTAACCTACGAGCAGTACTTC. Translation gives CASSSGLTYEQYF.

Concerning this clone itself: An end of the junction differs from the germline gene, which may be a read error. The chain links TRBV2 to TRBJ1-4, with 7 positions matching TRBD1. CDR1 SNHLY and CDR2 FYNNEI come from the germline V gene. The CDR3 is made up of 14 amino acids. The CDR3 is CASRSDRSKEKLFF. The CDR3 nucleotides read TGTGCCAGCAGGTCGGACAGGTCTAAGGAAAAACTGTTTTTT. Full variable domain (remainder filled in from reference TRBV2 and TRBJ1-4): EPEVTQTPSHQVTQMGQEVILRCVPISNHLYFYWYRQILGQKVEFLVSFYNNEISEKSEIFDDQFSVERPDGSNFTLKIRSTKLEDSAMYFCASRSDRSKEKLFFGSGTQLSVL.

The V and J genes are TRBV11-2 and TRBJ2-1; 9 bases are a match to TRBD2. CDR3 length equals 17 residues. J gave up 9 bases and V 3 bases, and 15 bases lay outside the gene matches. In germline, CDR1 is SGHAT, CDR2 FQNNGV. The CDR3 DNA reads TGTGCCAGCAGCTTGGGCCTTACTGGCGGGAGGGCGGGTGAGCAGTTCTTC. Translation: CASSLGLTGGRAGEQFF.